This TCR beta chain comes out of a study of T cells expressing NK-cell markers. TCRdb re-called the 5' RACE reads and gives one entry per CDR3 protein, without DNA. The repertoire table contains around 260,000 distinct CDR3 sequences. CDR3 length equals 16 residues. Per the germline V gene, CDR1 is MNHEY and CDR2 is SVGAGI. This clonotype was sampled from a woman between 18 and 69 years old in good health. Sequencing used blood T cells: a sorted CD56 or NKG2C T cell subset, CD4+ or CD8+ T cells, or bulk PBMC T cells (not recorded which). The chain carries TRBV6-5 and TRBJ2-1; TCRdb lists TRBD1, though no DNA is available to test this call. The CDR3 sequence: CASSYSLGGPYNEQFF.